The present T cell receptor (beta chain) was sequenced within a study of cytomegalovirus exposure and HLA in healthy donors (dated by TCRdb to 2017 to 2019). Background for the entire study: According to an earlier analysis of around 600 of the donors, 150 million to 200 million T cells yielded 90 million to 140 million unique TCR beta sequences and approximately 280 Gb of sequence data. Besides the first cohort of 500 to 700 subjects, a separate validation cohort made up of roughly 130 different subjects was used. In a later analysis, previously published TCR beta repertoires from 550 to 750 donors were re-analyzed and high-resolution HLA genotyping was added so that TCR occurrence patterns could be studied. A later genetic analysis used genome-wide SNP genotypes for about three fifths of the 666 donors, treating that subset as a discovery cohort. The aim of the study was to test whether cataloging public T cell receptors could identify signatures of past pathogen exposure. Donor age, sex, ethnicity and CMV serostatus were collected together with the repertoire data. An earlier analysis of 587 of the donors applied high-throughput TCR beta sequencing to assess whether each TCR beta V gene segment acted as functional or pseudogenic. Every repertoire in the discovery cohort had been generated on one and the same sequencing platform. Roughly 300 gigabases of sequencing data and about 92 million unique TCR sequences made up an early release that covered several hundred HLA-typed donors. To predict cytomegalovirus infection status, the study combined high-throughput TCR immunosequencing, statistical association of individual TCRs with disease status, and machine learning. The number of typed donors differed by locus: roughly 620-630 for A, B, C, DRB1 and DQB1; 522 for DQA1; over 600 for DPA1; and around 490 for DPB1. HLA typing included class I and class II loci at four-digit resolution. About 5 DR-DQ haplotypes were handled as single units for association and clustering, since linkage in the cohort was strong. Across around 400 genotyped donors of the cohort, an average of roughly 250,000 unique TCR beta nucleotide sequences per donor were sequenced, and about a sixth of those sequences were non-productive. The later analysis used no new phenotypic data to find candidate immune exposures, relying instead on TCR beta sequences and their occurrence across donors. Using immunosequencing, the study profiled T cell repertoires from 640 or so subjects and related those repertoires to cytomegalovirus serostatus. Of the 300 to 500 genotyped donors, more than 75% were placed in the genetic ancestry cluster associated with self-reported Caucasian donors.

Receptors were amplified or captured by the immunoSEQ multiplex PCR assay. A mixture of 60 forward primers for TCR Vbeta segments and 13 reverse primers for TCR Jbeta segments was used in the multiplex PCR. The CDR3 region of rearranged TCR beta genes was amplified from genomic DNA with a multiplex PCR assay. Amplified TCR beta libraries were sequenced as 87-base-pair reads on the Illumina HiSeq System. On the authors' methods: A later analysis tallied 75 million to 95 million unique TCR beta chains across the approximately 670 repertoires, and approximately 12 million of those chains were shared by two or more donors. To remove PCR and sequencing errors, raw reads were error-corrected and collapsed into unique sequences using a nearest-neighbor algorithm that merged closely related sequences. To assign V, D and J gene segments, CDR3 sequences were aligned to IMGT reference sequences. For a sequence to be retained, at least a six-nucleotide match to both a V gene segment and a J gene segment was required. Rearrangements were called productive when the CDR3 lacked stop codons and stayed in frame with V and J; all others were non-productive. CDR3 was defined by IMGT convention, running from the second conserved V-encoded cysteine to the conserved J-encoded phenylalanine. In an earlier analysis of approximately 590 of the donors, sequences lacking an unambiguous match to a single V gene segment were excluded. In an earlier analysis of a few hundred of the donors, V segments were called functional above 56.7% productive rearrangements and were called segregating when the between-donor standard deviation exceeded 5%. A statistical classification framework was built for diagnosing cytomegalovirus status from the catalog of TCR beta chain sequences. In a later analysis, V and J genes were assigned by comparing TCR nucleotide sequences against IMGT/GENE-DB human TR gene sequences. A later analysis assigned CDR3 sequences and most-parsimonious VDJ recombination scenarios with the TCRdist pipeline. A later analysis defined each TCR beta chain by its CDR3 amino acid sequence plus V-gene family, and excluded reads lacking a unique V-gene family. As a way to deal with suspected cross-contamination and a sequencing artifact, a later analysis dropped approximately 570 nucleotide sequences that were highly shared and had low generation probability. For each public chain, a later analysis derived a clonal expansion index from normalized ranks of inferred template counts within each repertoire. A later analysis computed generation probabilities with a VDJ recombination model fitted to out-of-frame rearrangements, and checked the results against IGoR. In a later analysis, hypergeometric tests were used to score TCR-TCR, TCR-HLA and TCR-CMV co-occurrence, with a repertoire-size bias correction applied to TCR pairs. To estimate false discovery rates, a later analysis permuted the HLA or CMV assignments 20 times. In a later analysis, co-occurring TCRs were grouped using DBSCAN, with TCRdist sequence similarity added in when clustering inside HLA-allele-positive subsets. For co-occurrence clustering, repertoires with fewer than 30,000 or more than 120,000 public chains were excluded, along with 4 to 6 repertoires with anomalous nucleotide sharing. The source is immuneACCESS, and TCRdb retained only in-frame sequences with V and J called. Part of the clones is not carried over; for the studies checked, unresolved V genes explain less than half of this, and the remainder is unexplained. V, J and clone size are those of that table, while D and trimming were read from the DNA. This sample is represented by 150,000 to 200,000 clones; roughly 85% of them were singletons. The ten largest clones represent over 11% of the sample.

Findings and caveats that apply to the study as a whole: Around 16 rarely observed V segments, including chromosome 9 orphons, were excluded from the earlier analysis of several hundred of the donors because counts were too low. Specific HLA alleles were associated with 15,000 to 20,000 TCR beta sequences at a false discovery rate of 0.05 in a later analysis. In a later genetic analysis, fewer N-insertions in productive TCRs were reported among donors in an Asian-associated ancestry cluster than the roughly 700-donor mean. The authors suggested that the approach could potentially be extended to other disease states and immunological phenotypes. In the study, about 150 TCR beta chains were listed as associated with cytomegalovirus. In an earlier analysis of some 500 of the donors, most TCR beta V segments were observed in productive rearrangements about 87% or about 30% of the time, broadly matching IMGT annotations. In a later analysis, most CMV-associated TCR beta chains were found to appear HLA-restricted, with HLA associations seemingly driven largely by CMV exposure. According to a later analysis, parvovirus B19, influenza, CMV and Epstein-Barr virus appeared linked to several top co-occurrence clusters. In a later genetic analysis, a missense DCLRE1C variant was associated with V-gene and J-gene trimming of TCR beta chains, and the association was replicated in an independent cohort. In a later analysis, the rate of TCR association differed among HLA loci, with DRB1 alleles having the most associated TCRs and HLA-C alleles having the fewest. While some public TCRs were present in many individuals, most TCR sequences turned up only very rarely across donors. The classifier was reported to diagnose cytomegalovirus status with high specificity and sensitivity in both the original and validation cohorts. Strong co-occurrence of HLA alleles, especially DR and DQ, made assigning TCR associations to individual alleles difficult. A cluster of highly shared sequence variants was judged likely to represent a technical artifact of the sequencing pipeline. Immune exposure information for the cohort was limited to CMV serostatus. A further reported finding was that TCR beta sequences accurately predicted the HLA-A and HLA-B alleles for most subjects in the first cohort. Because the 87-base-pair reads could not distinguish some IMGT-functional V segments, including TRBV6-2 and TRBV6-3, those segments were excluded. The cohort was sequenced for TCR beta chains only, and without alpha or paired-chain data the features that could be detected were limited. Linkage disequilibrium might explain the correlated functional status among segregating V segments, but an unknown experimental factor could not be excluded. Compared with equally common non-associated chains, HLA-associated TCR beta chains in a later analysis were more clonally expanded and had lower generation probabilities. Roughly uniform sequencing depth across donors was assumed in presence/absence analyses, although this assumption may not hold. A few of the identified cytomegalovirus-associated TCR beta chains were confirmed in vitro to be specific for cytomegalovirus antigens. Because HLA typing was missing for some donors at each locus, association tests included only the typed subset.

The germline V gene (reference sequence) supplies CDR1 LNHDA and CDR2 SQIVND. V is shortened by 5 bases, J by 4 bases, and the region joining them spans 14 bases. From the cysteine up to the phenylalanine, the CDR3 has a length of 14 residues. CDR3 DNA is the only sequence kept; it has 42 bases, read in frame from the first base. The cohort comprised 666 healthy bone marrow donors. Cohort members were all nominally healthy when sampled, although unrecorded immune exposures were likely present. The donor tested CMV seropositive, placing the donor among the 289 seropositive members of the cohort. A peripheral blood sample was provided by each donor, and peripheral blood mononuclear cells were used for TCR beta sequencing. The Qiagen DNeasy Blood Extraction Kit was used to extract genomic DNA from the blood cell samples. A note on this clone: This clone's antigen is unknown. The record has no base qualities; no much larger clone is one base away.

The receptor chain draws on TRBV19 and TRBJ2-5; TRBD1 is perhaps the D gene, given 6 matching bases. The sequencing sample was made of PBMCs. The TCR was taken from a man aged 50-60 years in good health and CMV-seropositive. For the CDR3, the sequence is CASSLRAGVETQYF. The nucleotide sequence is TGTGCCAGTAGTCTAAGGGCAGGGGTAGAGACCCAGTACTTC.